The rows below give T cell receptor beta chains drawn from one sample of a study of T cells after yellow fever vaccination. TCRdb re-derived calls from the 5' RACE reads in MiXCR, one entry per CDR3 protein. The top ten hold 15% to 20% of the sample, which has hundreds of thousands of distinct CDR3 sequences, 8.7% seen once. The material sequenced was PBMCs, taken on the day of the first yellow fever vaccination. The receptor set was obtained from a man aged 18 to 29 who received the YFV17D yellow fever vaccine. The CDR3 runs from the conserved cysteine through the conserved F or W. A D gene is named only where the DNA matches it firmly. The size field is filled for only some rows; it gives once, few, many or a size class.

TRBJ2-3	-	-	TRBV4-2	TGTGCCAGCAGCCAAGCGTGGTCAGATACGCAGTATTTT	CASSQAWSDTQYF
TRBJ1-1	-	few	TRBV7-3	TGTGCCAGCAGCTTTGGCATGAACACTGAAGCTTTCTTT	CASSFGMNTEAFF
TRBJ2-7	TRBD1	few	TRBV20-1	TGCAGTGCTAGAGATGGGGACAGGGGGCTCTACGAGCAGTACTTC	CSARDGDRGLYEQYF
TRBJ2-6	TRBD1	-	TRBV3-1	TGTGCCAGCAACCGACAGGGGCCATTCTCTGGGGCCAACGTCCTGACTTTC	CASNRQGPFSGANVLTF
TRBJ1-1	-	few	TRBV18	TGTGCCAGCTCACCGGAGAAATCCCGGGGGCAATTGAACACTGAAGCTTTCTTT	CASSPEKSRGQLNTEAFF
TRBJ2-2	-	-	TRBV7-2	TGTGCCAGCAGCTTCCGGACCTACACCGGGGAGCTGTTTTTT	CASSFRTYTGELFF
TRBJ1-2	-	-	TRBV3-1	TGTGCCAGCAGCCAAGACCTCCCCAGTCTTAACTATGGCTACACCTTC	CASSQDLPSLNYGYTF
TRBJ1-1	TRBD1	-	TRBV29-1	TGCAGCGTCTACCGACAGGGAACCACTGAAGCTTTCTTT	CSVYRQGTTEAFF
TRBJ1-1	-	-	TRBV20-1	TGCAGTGCTAGAGAAAGGGGTCTTGGCACTGAAGCTTTCTTT	CSARERGLGTEAFF
TRBJ2-7	TRBD1	-	TRBV15	TGTGCCACCAGCATGAACAGGGGCCCCTACGAGCAGTACTTC	CATSMNRGPYEQYF
TRBJ1-6	-	-	TRBV20-1	TGCTGTGCTAGAGATCAGAGGGCAGGGCAAAATTCACCCCTCCACTTT	CCARDQRAGQNSPLHF
TRBJ2-1	-	few	TRBV7-2	TGTGCCAGCAGCCCCCGTCCAAGGGTTGGTGATGAGCAGTTCTTC	CASSPRPRVGDEQFF
TRBJ1-1	-	-	TRBV6-5	TGTGCCAGCAGTTACCCTGGACAGCGAGAAGCTTTCTTT	CASSYPGQREAFF
TRBJ1-5	-	few	TRBV12-3/TRBV12-4	TGTGCCAGCGGCCGGGGTAGCAATCAGCCCCAGCATTTT	CASGRGSNQPQHF
TRBJ2-1	TRBD2	few	TRBV5-1	TGCGCCAGCAGGACTAGCGGGGCTAGCTCCTACAATGAGCAGTTCTTC	CASRTSGASSYNEQFF
TRBJ2-3	TRBD2	-	TRBV20-1	TGCAGTGCTAGAGATGCACTAGCGGGGGTCCAAGGTACGCAGTATTTT	CSARDALAGVQGTQYF
TRBJ2-3	-	-	TRBV4-3	TGCGCCAGCAGCCAAGATCCGGGCCCTCTCGAGGCAGATACGCAGTATTTT	CASSQDPGPLEADTQYF
TRBJ2-5	-	-	TRBV7-9	TGTGCCAGCAGCATTGGACGACTCCAAGAGACCCAGTACTTC	CASSIGRLQETQYF
TRBJ2-5	TRBD2	few	TRBV7-6	TGTGCCAGCAGGCGGACTAGGGCCCTTGCAAAAGAGACCCAGTACTTC	CASRRTRALAKETQYF
TRBJ1-1	-	-	TRBV6-5	TGTGCCAGCCTCCCAGGGCGCGGCACTGAAGCTTTCTTT	CASLPGRGTEAFF
TRBJ2-7	TRBD1	many	TRBV6-1	TGTGCCAGCAGTCCATCCCGACAGGGACGCTACGAGCAGTACTTC	CASSPSRQGRYEQYF
TRBJ2-3	-	-	TRBV6-2/TRBV6-3	TGTGCCAGCAAGGTCGGGGCGGCAGATACGCAGTATTTT	CASKVGAADTQYF
TRBJ2-1	-	-	TRBV6-1	TGTGCCAGCAAGCCACCCGCTGGGACGCACAATGAGCAGTTCTTC	CASKPPAGTHNEQFF
TRBJ1-1	-	-	TRBV6-1	TGTGCCAGCAGACCTCGAACAGGCACTGAAGCTTTCTTT	CASRPRTGTEAFF
TRBJ2-2	-	many	TRBV6-2/TRBV6-3	TGTGCCAGCAGTATCTATCCGAACACCGGGGAGCTGTTTTTT	CASSIYPNTGELFF
TRBJ1-5	-	-	TRBV18	TGTGCCAGCTCATTGTCCCCGGCTGGGAATCAGCCCCAGCATTTT	CASSLSPAGNQPQHF
TRBJ2-3	-	many	TRBV19	TGTGCCAGTACCCAGGGCTGGAACACAGATACGCAGTATTTT	CASTQGWNTDTQYF
TRBJ2-5	-	few	TRBV7-3	TGTGCCAGCAGCTTTGGTTCAACACAAGAGACCCAGTACTTC	CASSFGSTQETQYF
TRBJ2-5	-	-	TRBV5-4	TGTGCCAGCAGCTTGGCCAGGATAGGCGAGACCCAGTACTTC	CASSLARIGETQYF
TRBJ2-3	TRBD2	many	TRBV12-3/TRBV12-4	TGTGCCAGCAGGCCCGCTTTAGCGGGGGGATCAGATACGCAGTATTTT	CASRPALAGGSDTQYF
TRBJ2-1	-	many	TRBV7-2	TGTGCCAGCAGCTTAAGGCGTAGCTCCTACAATGAGCAGTTCTTC	CASSLRRSSYNEQFF
TRBJ2-2	-	many	TRBV6-5	TGTGCCAGCAGTTACGGTCAGGGGTCCACCGGGGAGCTGTTTTTT	CASSYGQGSTGELFF
TRBJ2-3	-	few	TRBV7-3	TGTGCCAGCAGCTTACAGGCTGGGGGGCCGACAGATACGCAGTATTTT	CASSLQAGGPTDTQYF
TRBJ2-6	-	few	TRBV18	TGTGCCAGCTCACCGCCTGGGACATACGTATCTGGGGCCAACGTCCTGACTTTC	CASSPPGTYVSGANVLTF
TRBJ2-3	-	few	TRBV11-2	TGTGCCAGCAGCTTAAGCACGAGCGGGACAAAGGATACGCAGTATTTT	CASSLSTSGTKDTQYF
TRBJ2-5	-	-	TRBV12-3/TRBV12-4	TGTGCCAGCAGACAGGGAACAGAGACCCAGTACTTC	CASRQGTETQYF
TRBJ2-7	-	-	TRBV7-9	TGTGCCAGCAGCCCAAGGGGGGTGGAGCAGTACTTC	CASSPRGVEQYF
TRBJ2-7	-	-	TRBV6-5	TGTGCCAGCAGTTACTCGATGGGCCACCTCTCCTACGAGCAGTACTTC	CASSYSMGHLSYEQYF
TRBJ1-6	-	-	TRBV10-3	TGTGCCATCAGTCCTGATGGGGACCTCCTCCACTTT	CAISPDGDLLHF
TRBJ2-3	-	-	TRBV5-1	TGCGCCAGCAGCTTGGCTCCCCTGGGCCCAGATACGCAGTATTTT	CASSLAPLGPDTQYF
TRBJ2-5	-	many	TRBV15	TGTGCCACCAGCAGATCTGGACGGGGTCCCACGGAGACCCAGTACTTC	CATSRSGRGPTETQYF
TRBJ2-3	-	few	TRBV24-1	TGTGCCACCAGTACCGTGACGGATAGCACAGATACGCAGTATTTT	CATSTVTDSTDTQYF
TRBJ2-5	TRBD2	few	TRBV5-1	TGCGCCAGCAGCTTGGGGCTAGCGGGGGCCGGGGAGACCCAGTACTTC	CASSLGLAGAGETQYF
TRBJ2-1	-	few	TRBV4-2	TGTGCCAGCAGCCAAGATCGGCAGCCCCACAATGAGCAGTTCTTC	CASSQDRQPHNEQFF
TRBJ2-2	-	few	TRBV20-1	TGCAGTGCTAGATTGGGGGGCGCAACCGGGGAGCTGTTTTTT	CSARLGGATGELFF
TRBJ1-5	TRBD1	few	TRBV7-9	TGTGCCAGCAGCTCCGACAGGGGGCTAGTTTCGGTTCAGCCCCAGCATTTT	CASSSDRGLVSVQPQHF
TRBJ1-5	-	few	TRBV9	TGTGCCAGCAGCGTAGGGCAGGGGTGGAATCAGCCCCAGCATTTT	CASSVGQGWNQPQHF
TRBJ1-5	-	-	TRBV11-3	TGTGCCAGCAGCGATCGGTGGGGTCCTAATAGCAATCAGCCCCAGCATTTT	CASSDRWGPNSNQPQHF
TRBJ2-1	-	-	TRBV29-1	TGCAGCGTTGGGGGAGGGGGCTCCTACAATGAGCAGTTCTTC	CSVGGGGSYNEQFF
TRBJ1-4	-	few	TRBV27	TGTGCCAGCAGTTTTAAAGGGGTTAGCGAAAAACTGTTTTTT	CASSFKGVSEKLFF
TRBJ2-5	TRBD2	-	TRBV7-2	TGTGCCACCCGAAAGGCGGGGGGAAATCAAGAGACCCAGTACTTC	CATRKAGGNQETQYF
TRBJ2-2	TRBD2	few	TRBV9	TGTGCCAGCAGCGGCTCTAGCGGGGTGAACACCGGGGAGCTGTTTTTT	CASSGSSGVNTGELFF
TRBJ2-1	-	many	TRBV29-1	TGCAGCGGTGAACAGGGGGGGAATGAGCAGTTCTTC	CSGEQGGNEQFF
TRBJ2-2	-	few	TRBV10-3	TGTGCCATCAGTGGTGCGGGGACCGGGGAGCTGTTTTTT	CAISGAGTGELFF
TRBJ2-1	-	few	TRBV11-2	TGTGCCAGCAGCTCCCCCGGGGATGGTAGGAAGGAGCAGTTCTTC	CASSSPGDGRKEQFF